The source of this TCR beta chain is a study of blood T cell repertoires in COVID-19. Across the whole study: Samples taken during acute and convalescent COVID-19 were collected in the United States, Italy and Spain. T cells, B-cell-depleted T cells, or PBMCs provided the cDNA or gDNA that served as material.

Data came from immunoSEQ multiplex PCR; TCRdb stores just in-frame clones and leaves some out. The sample gives 400,000 to 450,000 clones, over 75% of which show up once; roughly 1.4% is in the top ten. This clone has a handful of counts. Source material: peripheral blood. The receptor's source is a woman aged 40 to 55 with COVID-19, enrolled during active disease.

CDR3 coding DNA: TGTGCCAGCCCGAGTTACCGACAGGGGGCGATCACTGAAGCTTTCTTT. Residues: CASPSYRQGAITEAFF. J is TRBJ1-1 and V is TRBV28; TRBD1 aligns across 10 bases. From germline, CDR1 is MDHEN and CDR2 SYDVKM. The CDR3 loop spans 16 amino acids. Trimming cost V 8 bases and J 4 bases; bases outside gene matches: 13.